In this sample, the clone carrying this T cell receptor (beta chain) turned up a few times. MiXCR was run by TCRdb on the 5' RACE reads, yielding one entry per CDR3 protein. Of 20,000 to 25,000 distinct CDR3 sequences listed, 4.6% are singletons. This record comes from a study of spatial heterogeneity in lung cancer. Trimming shortened V by 6 bases and J by 6 bases, and 14 bases separated the two germline ends. This CDR3 is built from 14 residues. The germline V gene encodes CDR1 MNHEY and CDR2 SVGEGT. Time point: sample taken at primary tumor resection. The chain has TRBV6-2 or TRBV6-3 and TRBJ2-2; TRBD2 is a possible D gene (6 bases). This specimen was PBMCs, taken at surgery. The receptor was derived from a male donor with early-stage non-small cell lung cancer. Written as DNA, the CDR3 is TGTGCCAGCAGGGCCACGGGGGAGGCCGGGGAGCTGTTTTTT. Translation gives CASRATGEAGELFF.